This TCR beta chain was sequenced for a study of blood T cell repertoires in COVID-19. Study-wide background: From the United States, Italy and Spain came samples of acute and convalescent COVID-19. PBMCs, B-cell-depleted T cells, or T cells were the source of the cDNA or gDNA that made up the material.

Each participant's cohort was designated according to participant-reported clinical history. Either two negative PCRs, clearance, or symptom resolution qualified Cohort 3 donors as recovered. Libraries were prepared by immunoSEQ multiplex PCR; TCRdb keeps only in-frame clonotypes and omits some of them. This table holds hundreds of thousands of clones, around 90% found once. Germline-derived CDR1 and CDR2 are SGHRS and YFSETQ. J was trimmed by 3 bases and V by 3 bases; bases with no gene match: 3. The CDR3 contains 13 residues. This sequence originates from a woman younger than 35 who had recovered from COVID-19. The sequenced material came from PBMCs or T cells enriched from blood (not recorded which). The chain employs TRBV5-1 and TRBJ2-7; TRBD2 agrees at 7 bases. CDR3 loop: CASSYGGSYEQYF. In DNA form, the CDR3 reads TGCGCCAGCAGCTACGGGGGGAGCTACGAGCAGTACTTC.